The present T cell receptor (beta chain) was sequenced within a study of cytomegalovirus exposure and HLA in healthy donors. Overall study: Findings of an earlier analysis included some 120 million unique TCR beta sequences from some 200 million T cells. Notes on the study in general: Donors belonging to an Asian-associated ancestry cluster reportedly showed fewer N-insertions in productive TCRs than the 666-donor mean, according to what a later analysis found. Later on, an analysis showed TCR association rates differing by HLA locus, with DRB1 the most and HLA-C the fewest.

The germline V gene has CDR1 LNHDA and CDR2 SQIVND (reference sequence). V shed 4 bases and J 5 bases; nucleotides not matched to a gene: 3. The CDR3 loop spans 13 amino acids. The PCR employed 60 Vbeta primers together with 13 Jbeta primers. Profiled with immunoSEQ multiplex PCR; TCRdb holds only in-frame clones, not every one. This sample has 180,000 or so clones, with around 68% found just once. On this clone: Its matching antigen is unknown.

The sample comprised PBMCs. The sequence was obtained from a man aged 40-55 years in good health and CMV-seronegative. The chain has TRBV19 and TRBJ2-5, with 8 bases aligning to TRBD1. The CDR3 nucleotides are TGTGCCAGTAGTACGGACAGGGTGGAGACCCAGTACTTC. It is translated as CASSTDRVETQYF.